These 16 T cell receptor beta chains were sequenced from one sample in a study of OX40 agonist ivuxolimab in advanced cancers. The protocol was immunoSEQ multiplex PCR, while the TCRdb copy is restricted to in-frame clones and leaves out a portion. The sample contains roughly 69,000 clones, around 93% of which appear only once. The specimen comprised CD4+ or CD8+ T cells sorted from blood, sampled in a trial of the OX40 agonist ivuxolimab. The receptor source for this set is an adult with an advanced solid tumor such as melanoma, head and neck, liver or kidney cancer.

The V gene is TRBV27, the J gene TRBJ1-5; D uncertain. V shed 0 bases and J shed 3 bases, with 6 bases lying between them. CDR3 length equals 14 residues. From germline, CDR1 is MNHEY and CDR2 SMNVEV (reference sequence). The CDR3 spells CASSLSAANQPQHF. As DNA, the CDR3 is TGTGCCAGCAGTTTATCTGCGGCCAATCAGCCCCAGCATTTT.

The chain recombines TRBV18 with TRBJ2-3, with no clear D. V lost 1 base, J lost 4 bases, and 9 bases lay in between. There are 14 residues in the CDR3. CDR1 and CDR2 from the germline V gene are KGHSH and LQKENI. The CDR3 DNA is TGTGCCAGCTCACCACTTAATAGTGCAGATACGCAGTATTTT. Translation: CASSPLNSADTQYF. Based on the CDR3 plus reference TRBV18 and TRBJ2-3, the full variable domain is NAGVMQNPRHLVRRRGQEARLRCSPMKGHSHVYWYRQLPEEGLKFMVYLQKENIIDESGMPKERFSAEFPKEGPSILRIQQVVRGDSAAYFCASSPLNSADTQYFGPGTRLTVL.

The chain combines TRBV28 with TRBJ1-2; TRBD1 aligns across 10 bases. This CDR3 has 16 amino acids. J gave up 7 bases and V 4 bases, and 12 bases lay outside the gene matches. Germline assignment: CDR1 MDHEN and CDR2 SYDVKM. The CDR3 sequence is CASSSLLGQGDPGYTF. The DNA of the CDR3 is TGTGCCAGCAGTTCACTTCTTGGACAGGGGGATCCTGGCTACACCTTC.

The CDR3 region is CASSFWRGGEQFF. CDR3 nucleotide sequence: TGCGCCAGCAGCTTTTGGAGGGGCGGTGAGCAGTTCTTC. The rearrangement uses TRBV5-1 and TRBJ2-1, with a tentative D call TRBD2 (6 bases). Germline CDR1 is SGHRS and CDR2 is YFSETQ. Trimming took 2 bases from V and 9 from J, leaving 12 bases between them. The CDR3 loop spans 13 amino acids. Together with reference TRBV5-1 and TRBJ2-1, the CDR3 gives the full variable domain: KAGVTQTPRYLIKTRGQQVTLSCSPISGHRSVSWYQQTPGQGLQFLFEYFSETQRNKGNFPGRFSGRQFSNSRSEMNVSTLELGDSALYLCASSFWRGGEQFFGPGTRLTVL.

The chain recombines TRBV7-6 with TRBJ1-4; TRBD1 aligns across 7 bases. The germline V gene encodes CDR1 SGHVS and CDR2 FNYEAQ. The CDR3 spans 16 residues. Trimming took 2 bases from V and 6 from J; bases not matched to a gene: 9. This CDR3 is CASSLSPGGFYEKLFF. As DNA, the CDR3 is TGTGCCAGCAGCTTATCCCCAGGGGGTTTTTATGAAAAACTGTTTTTT.

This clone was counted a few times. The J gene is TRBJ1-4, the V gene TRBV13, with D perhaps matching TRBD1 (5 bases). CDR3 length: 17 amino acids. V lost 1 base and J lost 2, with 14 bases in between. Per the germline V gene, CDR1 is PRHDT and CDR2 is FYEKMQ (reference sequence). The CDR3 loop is CASSLAQGSGTNEKLFF. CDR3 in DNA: TGTGCCAGCAGCTTAGCCCAGGGATCCGGGACTAATGAAAAACTGTTTTTT.

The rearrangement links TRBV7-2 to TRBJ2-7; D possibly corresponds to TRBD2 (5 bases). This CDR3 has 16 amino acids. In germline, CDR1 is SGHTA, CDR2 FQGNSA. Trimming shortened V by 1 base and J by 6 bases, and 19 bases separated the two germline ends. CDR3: CASSLEARAQFPEQYF. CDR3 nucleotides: TGTGCCAGCAGCTTAGAGGCGAGGGCACAGTTCCCCGAGCAGTACTTC.

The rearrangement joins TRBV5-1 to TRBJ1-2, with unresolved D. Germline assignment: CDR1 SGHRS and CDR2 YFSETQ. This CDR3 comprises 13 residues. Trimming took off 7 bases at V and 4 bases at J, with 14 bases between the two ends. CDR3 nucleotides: TGCGCCAGCGGGCGGACCCTCTCCTATGGCTACACCTTC. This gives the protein CASGRTLSYGYTF.

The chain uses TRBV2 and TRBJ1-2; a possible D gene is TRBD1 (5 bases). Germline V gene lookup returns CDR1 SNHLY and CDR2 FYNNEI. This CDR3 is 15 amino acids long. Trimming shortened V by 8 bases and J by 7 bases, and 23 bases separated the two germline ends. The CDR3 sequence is CASVGVGSSGLGYTF. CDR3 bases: TGTGCCAGCGTAGGGGTGGGGAGTTCGGGCCTTGGCTACACCTTC.

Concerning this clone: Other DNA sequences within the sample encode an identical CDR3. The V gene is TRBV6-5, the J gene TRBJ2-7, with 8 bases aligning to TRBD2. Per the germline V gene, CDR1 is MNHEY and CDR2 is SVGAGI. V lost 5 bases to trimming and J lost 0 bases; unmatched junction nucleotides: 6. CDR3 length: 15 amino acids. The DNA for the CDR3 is TGTGCCAGCAGTCAACTGGCGGGAGGCTCCTACGAGCAGTACTTC. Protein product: CASSQLAGGSYEQYF.

DNA of the CDR3: TGTGCCAGCAGACAGACCCAGGGGGCTTTGTTCTACGAGCAGTACGTC. Translated: CASRQTQGALFYEQYV. V is TRBV27 and J is TRBJ2-7; 8 bases agree with TRBD1. The CDR3 has 16 amino acids. CDR1 is MNHEY, CDR2 SMNVEV, per germline (reference sequence). Unmatched junction bases numbered 13, after V lost 6 bases and J lost 3 bases.

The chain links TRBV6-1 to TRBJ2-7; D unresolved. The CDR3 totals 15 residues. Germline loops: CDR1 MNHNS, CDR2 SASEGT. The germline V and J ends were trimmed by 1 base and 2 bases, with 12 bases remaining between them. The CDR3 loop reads CASSEEAFAAYEQYV. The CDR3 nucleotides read TGTGCCAGCAGTGAAGAGGCTTTTGCGGCCTACGAGCAGTACGTC.

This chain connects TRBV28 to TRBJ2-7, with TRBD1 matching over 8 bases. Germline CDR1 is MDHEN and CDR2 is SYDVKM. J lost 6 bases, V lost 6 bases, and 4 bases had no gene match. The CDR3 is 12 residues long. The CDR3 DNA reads TGTGCCAGCAGCACCACAGGGGGCGAGCAGTACTTC. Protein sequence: CASSTTGGEQYF.

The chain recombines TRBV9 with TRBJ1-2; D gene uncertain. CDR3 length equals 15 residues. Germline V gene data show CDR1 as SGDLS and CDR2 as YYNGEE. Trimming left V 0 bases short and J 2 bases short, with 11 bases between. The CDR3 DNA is TGTGCCAGCAGCGTAGTCGACCGTCCCAACTATGGCTACACCTTC. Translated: CASSVVDRPNYGYTF. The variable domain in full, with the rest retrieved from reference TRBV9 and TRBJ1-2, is DSGVTQTPKHLITATGQRVTLRCSPRSGDLSVYWYQQSLDQGLQFLIQYYNGEERAKGNILERFSAQQFPDLHSELNLSSLELGDSALYFCASSVVDRPNYGYTFGSGTRLTVV.

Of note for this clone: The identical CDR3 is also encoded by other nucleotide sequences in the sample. The CDR3 nucleotides are TGTGCCAGCAGCGTAGGGGGAGATACGCAGTATTTT. It codes for CASSVGGDTQYF. V gene TRBV9 combines with J gene TRBJ2-3, with D hard to call. With 0 bases removed from V and 5 bases from J, the gap between germline ends came to 4 bases. Per germline, CDR1 SGDLS and CDR2 YYNGEE. The CDR3 spans 12 residues.

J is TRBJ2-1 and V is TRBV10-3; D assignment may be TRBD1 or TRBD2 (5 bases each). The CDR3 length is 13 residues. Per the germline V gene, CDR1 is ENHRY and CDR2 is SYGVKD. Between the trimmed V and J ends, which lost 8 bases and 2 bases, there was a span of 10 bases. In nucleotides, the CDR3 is TGTGCCATCCGGGACGCAGCCTACAATGAGCAGTTCTTC. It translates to CAIRDAAYNEQFF.